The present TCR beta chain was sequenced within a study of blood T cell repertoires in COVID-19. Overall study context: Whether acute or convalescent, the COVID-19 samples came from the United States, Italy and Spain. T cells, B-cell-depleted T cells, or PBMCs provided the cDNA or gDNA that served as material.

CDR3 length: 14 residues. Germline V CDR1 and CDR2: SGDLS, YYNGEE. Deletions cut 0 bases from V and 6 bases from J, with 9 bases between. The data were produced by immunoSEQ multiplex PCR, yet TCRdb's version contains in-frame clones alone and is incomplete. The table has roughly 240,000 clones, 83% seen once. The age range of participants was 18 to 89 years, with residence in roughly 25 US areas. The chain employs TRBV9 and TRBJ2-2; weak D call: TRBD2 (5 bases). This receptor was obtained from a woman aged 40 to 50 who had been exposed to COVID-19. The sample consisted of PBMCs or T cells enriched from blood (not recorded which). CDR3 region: CASSVGLAAGELFF. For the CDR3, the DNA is TGTGCCAGCAGCGTAGGTCTAGCCGCCGGGGAGCTGTTTTTT.